One T cell receptor (beta chain) is described in this entry. The CDR3 has 15 residues. CDR1 is SGHKS, CDR2 YYEKEE, per germline (reference sequence). V lost 4 bases to trimming and J lost 7 bases, with 18 bases between them. The sample comes from a study of blood T cell repertoires in COVID-19. Overall study: COVID-19 samples from acute and convalescent phases originated in the United States, Italy and Spain.

How the authors handled the data: Estimation of nucleated cell counts was performed using reference gene primer amplification. Only in-frame clones appear in the TCRdb table, and some are missing; sequencing was by immunoSEQ multiplex PCR. V, J and clone size were drawn from that table, and D and trimming were deduced from the DNA. Seen here are about 200,000 clones, about nine tenths observed once, and the top ten hold 1.5% to 2%. The sequenced sample consisted of peripheral blood. The sequence derives from a man in his late teens or twenties with active or convalescent COVID-19. This sequence joins TRBV5-5 and TRBJ2-1; D perhaps matches TRBD2 (6 bases). The CDR3 nucleotides read TGTGCCAGCAGCCAATCCTCCGGGACTCGGAATGAGCAGTTCTTC. Protein product: CASSQSSGTRNEQFF.